This TCR beta chain was identified in a study of OX40 agonist ivuxolimab in advanced cancers. Study information: Partial responses occurred in Three dose-escalation patients, one with hepatocellular carcinoma and two with cutaneous melanoma.

Germline CDR1 reads MNHEY; CDR2 reads SVGAGI. V lost 6 bases and J 4 bases, leaving 9 bases between the germline ends. CDR3 length: 12 residues. Assay: immunoSEQ multiplex PCR; the TCRdb copy retains only in-frame clones and omits some. The sample has around 100,000 clones, around 87% seen once. This TCR derives from an adult with an advanced solid tumor such as melanoma, head and neck, liver or kidney cancer. V is TRBV6-5 and J is TRBJ1-2; D uncertain. This specimen consisted of CD4+ or CD8+ T cells sorted from blood, obtained in a trial of the OX40 agonist ivuxolimab. Here the CDR3 DNA reads TGTGCCAGCAGCTACCCTGGCTATGGCTACACCTTC. It codes for CASSYPGYGYTF.